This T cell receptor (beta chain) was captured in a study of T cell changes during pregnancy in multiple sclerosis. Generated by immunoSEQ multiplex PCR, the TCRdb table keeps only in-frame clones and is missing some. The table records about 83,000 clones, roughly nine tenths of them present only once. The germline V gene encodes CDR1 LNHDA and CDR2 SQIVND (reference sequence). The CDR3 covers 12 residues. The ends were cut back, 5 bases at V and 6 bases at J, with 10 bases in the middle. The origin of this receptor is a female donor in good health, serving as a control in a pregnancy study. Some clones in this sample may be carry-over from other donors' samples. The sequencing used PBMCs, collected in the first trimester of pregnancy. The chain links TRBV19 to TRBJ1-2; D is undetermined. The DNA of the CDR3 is TGTGCCAGTAGTGACACCTTTAATGGCTACACCTTC. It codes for CASSDTFNGYTF.